This T cell receptor (beta chain) was observed in a study of cytomegalovirus exposure and HLA in healthy donors (dated by TCRdb to 2016 to 2017). For context, the study as a whole: According to an earlier analysis of 587 of the donors, roughly 180 million T cells yielded some 110 million unique TCR beta sequences and about 300 Gb of sequence data. An early release that covered about 600 HLA-typed donors contained 250 to 350 gigabases of sequencing data and 85 million to 100 million unique TCR sequences. The genetic ancestry cluster associated with self-reported Caucasian donors included roughly 84% of the roughly 360 genotyped donors. The study aimed to test whether cataloging public T cell receptors could reveal signatures of past pathogen exposure. Using immunosequencing, the study profiled T cell repertoires from roughly 650 subjects and related those repertoires to cytomegalovirus serostatus. In addition to the first cohort of 666 subjects, a separate validation cohort of about 120 different subjects was used. To predict cytomegalovirus infection status, the study combined high-throughput TCR immunosequencing, statistical association of individual TCRs with disease status, and machine learning. To study patterns of TCR occurrence, a later analysis re-analyzed previously published TCR beta repertoires from under 750 donors and added high-resolution HLA genotyping. In the later analysis, no new phenotypic data were used to find candidate immune exposures; instead, reliance was placed on TCR beta sequences and their occurrence across donors. An earlier analysis of several hundred of the donors applied high-throughput TCR beta sequencing to assess whether each TCR beta V gene segment acted as functional or pseudogenic. Donor age, sex, ethnicity and CMV serostatus were collected together with the repertoire data. In a later genetic analysis, genome-wide SNP genotypes for about three fifths of the 666 donors were used, and that subset was treated as a discovery cohort. All discovery cohort repertoires had been generated on a single sequencing platform. Both class I and class II loci were covered by HLA typing, at four-digit resolution. Typing coverage differed by locus: A, B, C, DRB1 and DQB1 were typed in about 629-640 donors, DQA1 in about 500, DPA1 in 600 to 610, and DPB1 in 472. A few DR-DQ haplotypes were handled as single units for association and clustering because linkage in the cohort was strong. Among 398 genotyped donors of the cohort, an average of approximately 220,000 unique TCR beta nucleotide sequences was sequenced per donor, of which about 18% were non-productive. The research as a whole found: Sequencing depth was assumed to be roughly uniform across donors in the presence/absence analyses, though that assumption may not hold. The study listed 150 to 200 TCR beta chains as associated with cytomegalovirus. A few of the identified cytomegalovirus-associated TCR beta chains were confirmed in vitro to be specific for cytomegalovirus antigens. While some public TCRs were present in many individuals, most TCR sequences turned up only very rarely across donors. Only TCR beta chains were sequenced in this cohort, and the absence of alpha or paired-chain data limited detectable features. A later analysis reported that several top co-occurrence clusters appeared linked to parvovirus B19, influenza, CMV and Epstein-Barr virus. A later analysis found that TCR association rates varied across HLA loci, with DRB1 alleles showing the most associated TCRs and HLA-C alleles the fewest. A later analysis found that HLA-associated TCR beta chains were more clonally expanded and had lower generation probabilities than equally common non-associated chains. In an earlier analysis of around 600 of the donors, most TCR beta V segments were observed in productive rearrangements about 87% or about 30% of the time, broadly matching IMGT annotations. A further reported finding was that TCR beta sequences accurately predicted the HLA-A and HLA-B alleles for most subjects in the first cohort. An association between a missense DCLRE1C variant and V-gene and J-gene trimming of TCR beta chains was found in a later genetic analysis and replicated in an independent cohort. In a later genetic analysis, fewer N-insertions in productive TCRs were reported among donors in an Asian-associated ancestry cluster than the roughly 700-donor mean. It was suggested by the authors that the approach could potentially be generalized to other disease states and immunological phenotypes. The classifier was reported to diagnose cytomegalovirus status with high specificity and sensitivity in both the original cohort and the validation cohort. Because HLA typing was unavailable for some donors at each locus, only the typed subset was used in association tests. Correlated functional status among segregating V segments might reflect linkage disequilibrium, but an unknown experimental factor could not be ruled out. The only immune exposure information available for the cohort was CMV serostatus. Assigning TCR associations to individual alleles was difficult when HLA alleles, especially DR and DQ, strongly co-occurred. A group of highly shared sequence variants was considered likely to be a technical artifact of the sequencing pipeline. A later analysis found that most CMV-associated TCR beta chains appeared HLA-restricted, with HLA associations seemingly driven largely by CMV exposure. The earlier analysis of 450 to 700 of the donors excluded roughly 16 rarely observed V segments, including chromosome 9 orphons, because counts were too low. Some IMGT-functional V segments, including TRBV6-2 and TRBV6-3, could not be distinguished by the 87-base-pair reads and were therefore excluded. At a false discovery rate of 0.05, a later analysis linked 16,000 or so TCR beta sequences to specific HLA alleles.

This clone appeared a single time. It has no known antigen specificity. It has no much larger one-base neighbor in the sample; base qualities were not kept. The germline V gene (reference sequence) sets CDR1 to WNHNN and CDR2 to SYGVQD. The CDR3 has 15 amino acids, counting the end cysteine and phenylalanine. Only the CDR3 DNA is retained, 45 bases long and in frame from the first base. Germline trimming: 2 bases from V, 7 bases from J; junction bases outside gene matches: 3. Library generation was performed with the immunoSEQ multiplex PCR assay. A mixture of 60 forward primers for TCR Vbeta segments and 13 reverse primers for TCR Jbeta segments was used in the multiplex PCR. A multiplex PCR assay on genomic DNA amplified the CDR3 region of rearranged TCR beta genes. On the Illumina HiSeq System, the amplified TCR beta libraries were sequenced as 87-base-pair reads. Per the original workflow: A later analysis counted approximately 74 million unique TCR beta chains across the 550 to 800 repertoires, and 10 million to 12 million of these chains were shared by at least two donors. Raw reads were error-corrected and collapsed into unique sequences by a nearest-neighbor algorithm in which closely related sequences were merged to remove PCR and sequencing errors. V, D and J gene segments were assigned by aligning CDR3 sequences to IMGT reference sequences. For a sequence to be retained, at least a six-nucleotide match to both a V gene segment and a J gene segment was required. Rearrangements were classified as productive when the CDR3 lacked stop codons and remained in frame with V and J, and all other rearrangements were classified as non-productive. Following IMGT convention, CDR3 was defined as the stretch from the second conserved V-encoded cysteine up to the conserved J-encoded phenylalanine. The earlier analysis of roughly 590 of the donors excluded sequences that lacked an unambiguous match to a single V gene segment. An earlier analysis of 587 of the donors classified V segments as functional when productive rearrangements were above 56.7% and as segregating when the standard deviation between donors was above 5%. A statistical classification framework was built for diagnosing cytomegalovirus status from the catalog of TCR beta chain sequences. In a later analysis, TCR nucleotide sequences were compared against IMGT/GENE-DB human TR gene sequences so that V and J genes could be assigned. In a later analysis, CDR3 sequences and most-parsimonious VDJ recombination scenarios were assigned using the TCRdist pipeline. A later analysis defined each TCR beta chain by its CDR3 amino acid sequence plus V-gene family, and excluded reads lacking a unique V-gene family. In a later analysis, 550 to 650 highly shared, low-generation-probability nucleotide sequences were removed to address suspected cross-contamination and a sequencing artifact. For each public chain, a later analysis derived a clonal expansion index from normalized ranks of inferred template counts within each repertoire. In a later analysis, generation probabilities were computed with a VDJ recombination model fitted to out-of-frame rearrangements, and the resulting probabilities were checked against IGoR. In a later analysis, hypergeometric tests were used to score TCR-TCR, TCR-HLA and TCR-CMV co-occurrence, with a repertoire-size bias correction applied to TCR pairs. In a later analysis, false discovery rates were estimated by permuting HLA or CMV assignments 20 times. A later analysis grouped co-occurring TCRs with DBSCAN, adding TCRdist sequence similarity when clustering within HLA-allele-positive subsets. For co-occurrence clustering, repertoires with fewer than 30,000 or more than 120,000 public chains were excluded, along with five repertoires with anomalous nucleotide sharing. TCRdb's version of the immuneACCESS table is confined to in-frame rearrangements and falls short of the full clone set. An unresolved V gene accounts for under half of the shortfall where checked; the remainder is of unknown origin. V and J calls and clone size are copied from that table; D and trimming were computed from the DNA. The sample data list over 95,000 clones, and 82% of these were observed just once. Around 2.5% of the sample goes to the ten largest clones.

The cohort comprised around 700 healthy bone marrow donors. At the time of sampling, every cohort member was nominally healthy, though immune exposures that went unrecorded were likely present. The donor was CMV seronegative and belonged to the group of 350 to 400 seronegative cohort members. Every donor gave a peripheral blood sample, and the peripheral blood mononuclear cells from that sample were used for TCR beta sequencing. The Qiagen DNeasy Blood Extraction Kit was used to extract genomic DNA from the blood cell samples. This receptor chain uses TRBV10-1 and TRBJ2-3; 13 middle bases align to TRBD2. This TCR derives from a woman between 18 and 29 years old in good health and CMV-seronegative. The sample comprised PBMCs. The CDR3 corresponds to CASSETSGGVNTQYF. In nucleotides, the sequence is TGCGCCAGCAGTGAGACTAGCGGGGGGGTAAATACGCAGTATTTT.